The rows below give T cell receptor beta chains drawn from one sample of a study of blood T cells in healthy people across ages. MiXCR, applied by TCRdb to the 5' RACE reads, yields one record per CDR3 protein. This sample has approximately 900,000 distinct CDR3 sequences, with around 46% found just once. The sample comprised blood. Receptors were obtained from a young man in good health. Both conserved end residues are part of each CDR3. A D gene is named only where the DNA matches it firmly. Some rows mark clone size as missing; the rest say once, few, many or name a class of expanded clone.

-	TRBJ2-3	TRBV7-9	few	TGTGCCAGCAGCTTAAGGACCAGGCGCGAAACAGATACGCAGTATTTT	CASSLRTRRETDTQYF
-	TRBJ1-6	TRBV4-3	-	TGCGCCAGCAGCCAAGAACGAACAGTTGACTATAATTCACCCCTCCACTTT	CASSQERTVDYNSPLHF
-	TRBJ2-1	TRBV7-2	many	TGTGCCAGCAGCTTGGTCAGCTCCTACAATGAGCAGTTCTTC	CASSLVSSYNEQFF
-	TRBJ2-1	TRBV9	-	TGTGCCAGCAGCGTAGCTGGGAGAGGGTCCTACAATGAGCAGTTCTTC	CASSVAGRGSYNEQFF
-	TRBJ2-1	TRBV19	-	TGTGCCACCGGCCCCTACAATGAGCAGTTCTTC	CATGPYNEQFF
-	TRBJ2-2	TRBV5-1	-	TGCGCCAGCAGCTTGGCCAGAGGGGCGAACACCGGGGAGCTGTTTTTT	CASSLARGANTGELFF
TRBD1	TRBJ2-7	TRBV4-2	-	TGTGCCAGCAGCCAAGAGTCAGGGACAGGGGGCTACGAGCAGTACTTC	CASSQESGTGGYEQYF
TRBD1	TRBJ1-2	TRBV20-1	few	TGCAGTGCTCTAACAGGGGGCTTCTATGGCTACACCTTC	CSALTGGFYGYTF
TRBD2	TRBJ2-7	TRBV13	-	TGTGCCAGCAGCTTAGTTGGGACTAGCGGGGGGAACGAGCAGTACTTC	CASSLVGTSGGNEQYF
TRBD1	TRBJ2-7	TRBV10-3	-	TGTGCCATCAGTACAGGGGAACCCTACGAGCAGTACTTC	CAISTGEPYEQYF
TRBD2	TRBJ2-3	TRBV2	-	TGTGCCAGCAGTAGAAAACAGGGACTAGCGGGGGACGCAGATACGCAGTATTTT	CASSRKQGLAGDADTQYF
-	TRBJ2-3	TRBV12-3/TRBV12-4	-	TGTGTCCTCTCCCAGCTAGCTGGTACGCAGTATTTT	CVLSQLAGTQYF
TRBD2	TRBJ2-3	TRBV4-2	few	TGTGCCAGCAGCCGGGCGGGGTTACTAGCGGGGGGGCAAAGAGATACGCAGTATTTT	CASSRAGLLAGGQRDTQYF
-	TRBJ2-1	TRBV6-5	few	TGTGCCAGCAGTTACTCGGGGGCACGGGATGAGCAGTTCTTC	CASSYSGARDEQFF
TRBD2	TRBJ2-7	TRBV5-1	-	TGCGCCAGCAGCTTTGGAGCGGGGGACTCCTACGAGCAGTACTTC	CASSFGAGDSYEQYF
-	TRBJ1-5	TRBV27	-	TGTGCCAGCAGTTGGGGGGGGGGCCGTCAGCCCCAGCATTTT	CASSWGGGRQPQHF
TRBD2	TRBJ2-1	TRBV6-6	-	TGTGCCAGCATTGATTGGGAGGGGAGGAATGAGCAGTTCTTC	CASIDWEGRNEQFF
-	TRBJ1-4	TRBV29-1	-	TGCAGCGTTGGAATGGGTAACGAAAAACTGTTTTTT	CSVGMGNEKLFF
TRBD1	TRBJ1-1	TRBV7-9	few	TGTGCCAGCAGCAAGACAGGGTCCACTGAAGCTTTCTTT	CASSKTGSTEAFF
-	TRBJ2-7	TRBV7-9	few	TGTGCCAGCAGCCCCGGTGTGGCCGGGGAGCAGTACTTC	CASSPGVAGEQYF